This entry lists 26 T cell receptor beta chains sequenced from one sample in a study of blood T cell repertoires in COVID-19. Here immunoSEQ multiplex PCR was the method, and the copy in TCRdb shows in-frame clones only, minus some. The sample carries some 200,000 clones, around 86% recorded once. Source material: PBMCs or T cells enriched from blood (not recorded which). The receptors originated from a man aged 30 to 39 in a cohort exposed to, infected with or recovered from COVID-19 (not recorded which).

The chain couples TRBV7-9 to TRBJ2-2, with 8 bases fitting TRBD1. This CDR3 region has 15 residues. Germline V gene sequence: CDR1 SEHNR, CDR2 FQNEAQ (reference sequence). V shed 5 bases and J 4 bases; nucleotides not matched to a gene: 6. The CDR3 DNA is TGTGCCAGCAGCCTGACAGGGGTGGGCACCGGGGAGCTGTTTTTT. This encodes CASSLTGVGTGELFF.

The chain has TRBV10-2 and TRBJ2-3, with a possible D match to TRBD2 (6 bases). V lost 8 bases, J lost 0 bases, and 9 bases lay in between. This CDR3 has 13 amino acids. Per the germline V gene, CDR1 is WSHSY and CDR2 is SAAADI. In DNA, the CDR3 is TGCGCCAGCCGGGGGTCTAGCACAGATACGCAGTATTTT. Translation: CASRGSSTDTQYF.

This chain joins TRBV11-2 and TRBJ2-7, with TRBD2 matching over 9 bases. Germline V gene lookup returns CDR1 SGHAT and CDR2 FQNNGV. V was pared by 2 bases and J by 5 bases, with 7 bases of the junction left unmatched. The CDR3 is 15 amino acids. As DNA, the CDR3 is TGTGCCAGCAGCTTACTAATAGCGGGAGCGAACGAGCAGTACTTC. Amino acids: CASSLLIAGANEQYF. Combining the CDR3 with reference TRBV11-2 and TRBJ2-7 gives the whole variable domain EAGVAQSPRYKIIEKRQSVAFWCNPISGHATLYWYQQILGQGPKLLIQFQNNGVVDDSQLPKDRFSAERLKGVDSTLKIQPAKLEDSAVYLCASSLLIAGANEQYFGPGTRLTVT.

The chain employs TRBV29-1 and TRBJ2-7; no clear D gene. The CDR3 runs to 11 residues. The V gene's germline CDR1 is SQVTM and CDR2 ANQGSEA. V was clipped by 4 bases and J by 6 bases, with 10 bases between them. The CDR3 reads CSVGLGAEQYF. CDR3 nucleotides: TGCAGCGTTGGTTTGGGCGCCGAGCAGTACTTC.

This clone has a handful of counts. The chain recombines TRBV20-1 with TRBJ2-7; D possibly corresponds to TRBD1 (5 bases). Deletions cut 3 bases from V and 9 bases from J, with 18 bases between. The V gene's germline CDR1 is DFQATT and CDR2 SNEGSKA (reference sequence). This CDR3 has 13 residues. The CDR3: CSASDWGPTGQYF. CDR3 DNA sequence: TGCAGTGCTAGTGACTGGGGTCCTACAGGGCAGTACTTC.

The chain couples TRBV18 to TRBJ2-3, with a tentative D call TRBD1 (6 bases). The ends were cut back, 2 bases at V and 2 bases at J, with 14 bases in the middle. This CDR3 region has 16 residues. Germline V gives CDR1 KGHSH, CDR2 LQKENI. CDR3 residues: CASSPRAQGNTDTQYF. As DNA, the CDR3 is TGTGCCAGCTCACCAAGGGCGCAGGGGAACACAGATACGCAGTATTTT. Complete variable domain (other parts from reference TRBV18 and TRBJ2-3): NAGVMQNPRHLVRRRGQEARLRCSPMKGHSHVYWYRQLPEEGLKFMVYLQKENIIDESGMPKERFSAEFPKEGPSILRIQQVVRGDSAAYFCASSPRAQGNTDTQYFGPGTRLTVL.

The chain uses TRBV29-1 and TRBJ2-3; TRBD1 is a possible D gene (6 bases). CDR3 length: 11 amino acids. The V end lost 7 bases, the J end lost 5 bases, and 10 bases lay between the germline ends. Germline V gene lookup returns CDR1 SQVTM and CDR2 ANQGSEA. The CDR3 region is CSGQVGDTQYF. Written as DNA, the CDR3 is TGCAGCGGACAGGTTGGAGATACGCAGTATTTT.

The chain employs TRBV19 and TRBJ2-2, with D possibly TRBD2 on 5 matching bases. CDR1 and CDR2 from the germline V gene are LNHDA and SQIVND (reference sequence). The CDR3 is made up of 14 amino acids. With 5 bases removed from V and 4 bases from J, the gap between germline ends came to 11 bases. CDR3: CASSAGLITGELFF. The CDR3, as DNA: TGTGCCAGTAGTGCAGGACTGATCACCGGGGAGCTGTTTTTT.

The chain joins TRBV6-6 to TRBJ2-1, with 15 bases fitting TRBD2. Trimming took 6 bases from V and 7 from J; bases not matched to a gene: 16. The CDR3 loop spans 19 amino acids. Germline V gene lookup returns CDR1 MNHNY and CDR2 SVGAGI (reference sequence). The chain's CDR3 is CASSSGTSGRRRGVNEQFF. The CDR3 coding sequence is TGTGCCAGCAGCTCCGGGACTAGCGGGAGGAGGCGGGGTGTGAATGAGCAGTTCTTC.

The genes are TRBV2 and TRBJ1-5; D possibly corresponds to TRBD1 (6 bases). The germline gives CDR1 SNHLY, CDR2 FYNNEI. The CDR3 loop spans 14 amino acids. The V end was cut by 6 bases, the J end by 5 bases, with 14 bases between. The CDR3 reads CASSSRQDYQPQHF. CDR3 bases: TGTGCCAGCAGCTCACGACAGGACTATCAGCCCCAGCATTTT.

The chain uses TRBV28 and TRBJ1-1, with D possibly matching TRBD1 (5 bases). The CDR3 spans 14 residues. Germline CDR1 reads MDHEN; CDR2 reads SYDVKM. V was pared by 3 bases and J by 0 bases, with 8 bases between. DNA of the CDR3: TGTGCCAGCAGTTTGACAGCTTTGAACACTGAAGCTTTCTTT. Translating it yields CASSLTALNTEAFF. The complete variable domain, with remaining parts taken from reference TRBV28 and TRBJ1-1, reads DVKVTQSSRYLVKRTGEKVFLECVQDMDHENMFWYRQDPGLGLRLIYFSYDVKMKEKGDIPEGYSVSREKKERFSLILESASTNQTSMYLCASSLTALNTEAFFGQGTRLTVV.

The CDR3: CSASRGRDQPQHF. In DNA form, the CDR3 reads TGCAGTGCTAGTCGGGGTCGCGATCAGCCCCAGCATTTT. The genes are TRBV20-1 and TRBJ1-5, with unresolved D. The germline V gene has CDR1 DFQATT and CDR2 SNEGSKA (reference sequence). The CDR3 is made up of 13 amino acids. The V end lost 3 bases, the J end lost 5 bases, and 11 bases lay between the germline ends.

The V gene is TRBV6-5, the J gene TRBJ2-1; D is uncertain. The germline V gene has CDR1 MNHEY and CDR2 SVGAGI. The CDR3 spans 12 residues. Trimming left V 6 bases short and J 8 bases short, with 11 bases between. CDR3 loop: CASSPPGDEQFF. The CDR3 region has the DNA TGTGCCAGCAGCCCCCCCGGTGATGAGCAGTTCTTC.

The gene calls are TRBV27 and TRBJ2-1; D is perhaps TRBD1 (6 bases). This CDR3 has 14 residues. Trimming removed 5 bases from V and 4 bases from J, with 12 bases in between. Germline lookup yields CDR1 MNHEY and CDR2 SMNVEV (reference sequence). The CDR3 nucleotides are TGTGCCAGCAGTCCGGGGACAACATACAATGAGCAGTTCTTC. This translates into CASSPGTTYNEQFF.

The chain carries TRBV4-1 and TRBJ1-4, with no clear D. CDR3 length: 12 amino acids. From germline, CDR1 is MGHRA and CDR2 YSYEKL. V lost 4 bases to trimming and J lost 8 bases, with 8 bases between them. The CDR3 sequence: CASSRPAEKLFF. CDR3 nucleotide sequence: TGCGCCAGCAGCCGGCCTGCAGAAAAACTGTTTTTT.

The CDR3 bases are TGCGCCAGCAGCCAAGCTGGGACAGGGGGAGTCGGTGAGCAGTTCTTC. Its protein product is CASSQAGTGGVGEQFF. The chain combines TRBV4-3 with TRBJ2-1, with 11 bases fitting TRBD1. Germline V gene data show CDR1 as LGHNA and CDR2 as YSLEER. The trim removed 1 base at V and 9 bases at J, leaving 8 bases unmatched. This CDR3 has 16 amino acids.

V usage is TRBV3-1 (or the pseudogene TRBV3-2) and J usage is TRBJ1-5; D call uncertain. V lost 0 bases and J 0 bases, leaving 9 bases between the germline ends. CDR1 and CDR2 (germline): LGHDT, YNNKEL (reference sequence). The CDR3 loop spans 16 amino acids. CDR3 in DNA: TGTGCCAGCAGCCAAGACTCGGAGATTAGCAATCAGCCCCAGCATTTT. This sequence encodes CASSQDSEISNQPQHF.

The chain has TRBV28 and TRBJ1-4; TRBD1 aligns across 7 bases. Germline V lookup: CDR1 MDHEN, CDR2 SYDVKM. The CDR3 sequence is 16 residues long. With 6 bases clipped from V and 0 bases from J, the junction kept 7 bases outside the gene matches. The CDR3 DNA reads TGTGCCAGCAGCCCCAGGGGGAAGGCAACTAATGAAAAACTGTTTTTT. It encodes CASSPRGKATNEKLFF.

This chain uses TRBV21-1 with TRBJ2-7; TRBD1, the D gene given by the table, was not confirmed from the DNA. TRBV21-1 is designated a pseudogene. The CDR3 runs 15 residues. CDR3 coding DNA: TGTGCCAGCAGGATCCGGGACAGGGCGACCTACGAGCAGTACTTC. Translating gives CASRIRDRATYEQYF.

In this sample, this clone turned up a few times. The V and J genes are TRBV4-1 and TRBJ2-7; D gene uncertain. CDR1 is MGHRA, CDR2 YSYEKL, per germline. The CDR3 sequence is 13 residues long. V was pared by 1 base and J by 1 base, with 5 bases between. The CDR3 spells CASSQASSYEQYF. The CDR3 DNA reads as TGCGCCAGCAGCCAAGCGAGTTCCTACGAGCAGTACTTC.

This chain connects TRBV2 to TRBJ1-6; D unresolved. V was clipped by 3 bases and J by 9 bases, with 6 bases between them. The length of the CDR3 is 12 residues. Per germline, CDR1 SNHLY and CDR2 FYNNEI. The CDR3, as DNA: TGTGCCAGCAGTGATGGAGGTTCACCCCTCCACTTT. Translation gives CASSDGGSPLHF.

V is TRBV7-9 and J is TRBJ1-1; D possibly corresponds to TRBD1 (6 bases). The germline gives CDR1 SEHNR, CDR2 FQNEAQ (reference sequence). This CDR3 has 14 amino acids. V was pared by 2 bases and J by 11 bases, with 18 bases between. In DNA, the CDR3 is TGTGCCAGCAGCTTATTCGAAAGGGACACACCGGCTTTCTTT. The encoded protein is CASSLFERDTPAFF.

This clone has just a few counts. V and J are TRBV9 and TRBJ2-5; TRBD2 aligns across 7 bases. The germline gives CDR1 SGDLS, CDR2 YYNGEE. J lost 2 bases, V lost 4 bases, and 8 bases had no gene match. There are 15 residues in the CDR3. The CDR3 loop reads CASSPLLAPQETQYF. For the CDR3, the DNA is TGTGCCAGCAGCCCTCTACTAGCGCCACAAGAGACCCAGTACTTC.

This chain connects TRBV11-3 to TRBJ2-7, with 8 bases fitting TRBD2. CDR3 length equals 18 residues. CDR1 and CDR2 (germline): SGHNT, YENEEA. The ends lost 5 bases at V and 4 bases at J; junction bases unmatched: 19. CDR3 bases: TGTGCCAGCAGCGGATACGGGACTAGTGGGGCCCTTGAGTACGAGCAGTACTTC. This translates into CASSGYGTSGALEYEQYF.

The chain combines TRBV28 with TRBJ2-1, with D possibly being TRBD1 (6 bases). The CDR3 contains 16 residues. Germline CDR1 and CDR2: MDHEN and SYDVKM. Deletions cut 5 bases from V and 4 bases from J, with 18 bases between. The CDR3: CASSRGGLAIYNEQFF. The CDR3 coding sequence is TGTGCCAGCAGTAGAGGGGGTCTAGCCATTTACAATGAGCAGTTCTTC.

The chain couples TRBV24-1 to TRBJ1-1; D is uncertain. Germline loops: CDR1 KGHDR, CDR2 SFDVKD. The CDR3 has 13 amino acids. V shed 4 bases and J shed 8 bases, with 13 bases lying between them. The CDR3 DNA follows: TGTGCCACCAGTGAGGCAGGTCTTACGGAAGCTTTCTTT. It translates to CATSEAGLTEAFF.